The clone carrying this TCR beta chain was detected once. Its antigen is undetermined. This sample was included in a study of cytomegalovirus exposure and HLA in healthy donors. Points from the study as a whole: A list of 150 to 200 TCR beta chains associated with cytomegalovirus was given.

V lost 5 bases and J lost 5; bases outside the gene matches: 10. The CDR3 totals 15 residues. Germline lookup yields CDR1 SEHNR and CDR2 FQNEAQ (reference sequence). TCRdb keeps only in-frame clones here, not all; method: immunoSEQ multiplex PCR. The table shows about 65,000 clones, with under 95% occurring only once. The donors were members of the validation cohort comprising about 120 subjects, separate from the roughly 640-subject first cohort. The chain links TRBV7-9 to TRBJ1-2; 8 bases align to TRBD1. Source material: PBMCs. The sequence derives from a woman younger than 30 in good health and CMV-seronegative. CDR3 DNA sequence: TGTGCCAGCAGCACAGGACAGGGTAGCTGGTATGGCTACACCTTC. Protein product: CASSTGQGSWYGYTF.